Shown below are 3 T cell receptor beta chains from a single sample sequenced in a study of shared clonotypes between healthy human individuals (dated by TCRdb to the early 2020s). Receptors were amplified or captured by the immunoSEQ multiplex PCR assay. TCRdb limited this immuneACCESS table to in-frame rearrangements with V and J called. A share of clones is missing; checked studies link under half to unresolved V genes, and the rest is unexplained. The sample table lists roughly 700,000 clones, around 67% of them with a count of one. Approximately 1.7% of the sample comes from the top ten. Sequenced input: memory CD4+ T cells sorted from blood. Read against the paper, the sample's cell subset or site label means: CD45RA-negative fraction. All receptors derive from a woman between 25 and 40 years old in good health.

This clone was observed a few times. The genes are TRBV7-8 and TRBJ1-2, with TRBD1 matching over 9 bases. There are 14 residues in the CDR3. Germline-derived CDR1 and CDR2 are SGHVS and FQNEAQ. The trim removed 1 base at V and 6 bases at J, leaving 3 bases unmatched. The CDR3 loop reads CASSLGQGGNGYTF. The CDR3 DNA sequence: TGTGCCAGCAGCTTAGGACAGGGGGGAAATGGCTACACCTTC. Variable domain in full (rest from reference TRBV7-8 and TRBJ1-2): GAGVSQSPRYKVAKRGQDVALRCDPISGHVSLFWYQQALGQGPEFLTYFQNEAQLDKSGLPSDRFFAERPEGSVSTLKIQRTQQEDSAVYLCASSLGQGGNGYTFGSGTRLTVV.

This clone was counted a few times. The rearrangement uses TRBV15 and TRBJ1-1; D is unclear. The germline V gene has CDR1 LNHNV and CDR2 YYDKDF (reference sequence). The V end was cut by 0 bases, the J end by 6 bases, with 17 bases between. The CDR3 sequence is 16 residues long. The CDR3 nucleotides read TGTGCCACCAGCAGAGATCCCACCGCTTTGATCGCTGAAGCTTTCTTT. Translation gives CATSRDPTALIAEAFF.

The genes are TRBV14 and TRBJ2-7; 7 bases match TRBD1. From germline, CDR1 is SGHDN and CDR2 FVKESK. The CDR3 runs to 16 residues. The junction had 13 bases not matched to a gene; V was cut back by 3 bases and J by 5 bases. The CDR3 sequence: CASSHKDRENRDEQYF. CDR3 bases: TGTGCCAGCAGCCATAAAGACAGGGAAAACAGGGACGAGCAGTACTTC.